The T cell receptor (beta chain) under discussion was sequenced for a study of cytomegalovirus exposure and HLA in healthy donors. Overall study findings and caveats: Specificity for CMV antigens was confirmed in vitro for a few of the CMV-associated chains. The presence/absence work took it that sequencing depth was about the same across donors.

Note on this clone: Its antigen is currently unknown.

The PCR employed 60 Vbeta primers together with 13 Jbeta primers. Clones were sequenced by immunoSEQ multiplex PCR, and TCRdb holds only the in-frame ones, with some missing. The repertoire holds about 94,000 clones, 50% to 80% seen once, with roughly 3.9% in the top ten. Germline CDR1 and CDR2: SGDLS and YYNGEE. V lost 3 bases to trimming and J lost 3 bases; unmatched junction nucleotides: 7. The CDR3 has 15 residues. The receptor was isolated from a man aged 25 to 45 in good health and CMV-seronegative. The specimen sequenced was PBMCs. The genes are TRBV9 and TRBJ2-7, with 9 bases lining up with TRBD1. The CDR3 bases are TGTGCCAGCAGCGGATCCGGGACAGGGAACTACGAGCAGTACTTC. Amino acids: CASSGSGTGNYEQYF.